A selection of T cell receptor beta chains follows, all from one sample in a study of blood T cell repertoires in COVID-19. TCRdb's table, derived via immunoSEQ multiplex PCR, lists solely in-frame clones and lacks some. The table includes tens of thousands of clones, 85% detected once. Sequenced input: peripheral blood. These receptors were obtained from an elderly man with acute or convalescent COVID-19. Each CDR3 is given with its conserved first and last residue. Each record gives: CDR3 length, V gene, clone size, J gene, D gene, CDR3 DNA, CDR3 protein. A D gene is named only where the DNA matches it firmly. Expanded clones are given a class, and other clones once, few, many or no size at all.

>16|TRBV19|-|TRBJ1-6|-
TGTGCCAGTACCCTCGGACGGGGGGCGGAGAATTCACCCCTCCACTTT
CASTLGRGAENSPLHF
>15|TRBV19|-|TRBJ1-1|-
TGTGCCAGTAGTCCCGGTCGTTTTACGAACACTGAAGCTTTCTTT
CASSPGRFTNTEAFF
>14|TRBV5-1|-|TRBJ1-4|-
TGCGCCTCAGCACCCGGGGCAACTAATGAAAAACTGTTTTTT
CASAPGATNEKLFF
>14|TRBV2|-|TRBJ1-1|TRBD1
TGTGCCAGCAGAGGGACAGTCATGAACACTGAAGCTTTCTTT
CASRGTVMNTEAFF
>16|TRBV7-9|-|TRBJ2-2|-
TGTGCCAGCAGCCCGCGGAGGGTTAAAAACACCGGGGAGCTGTTTTTT
CASSPRRVKNTGELFF
>17|TRBV9|-|TRBJ2-7|TRBD2
TGTGCCAGCAGCCCTCTTTCTCCGGGACTAGCGTCAAGTGAGCAGTACTTC
CASSPLSPGLASSEQYF
>15|TRBV19|-|TRBJ1-6|TRBD1
TGTGCCAGTACCCCGACAGGGGTAGCTAATTCACCCCTCCACTTT
CASTPTGVANSPLHF
>18|TRBV19|once|TRBJ2-5|-
TGTGCCAGTAGCAAGCGGGACATTCCGCCGGGATTGGGAGAGACCCAGTACTTC
CASSKRDIPPGLGETQYF
>16|TRBV7-9|-|TRBJ1-1|-
TGTGCCAGCAGCCCCCCTGGGGGCCTCCGCATCACTGAAGCTTTCTTT
CASSPPGGLRITEAFF
>13|TRBV6-2/TRBV6-3|-|TRBJ2-1|TRBD2
TGTGCCAGCAGTATAGCGGGAGGCAATGAGCAGTTCTTC
CASSIAGGNEQFF
>12|TRBV2|once|TRBJ1-4|TRBD1
TGTGCCAGCAGGGACAGGGACGAAAAACTGTTTTTT
CASRDRDEKLFF
>14|TRBV30|-|TRBJ2-3|-
TGTGCCTGGAGTCCCTTCACTGTTGGAGATACGCAGTATTTT
CAWSPFTVGDTQYF
>18|TRBV4-2|-|TRBJ1-4|TRBD1
TGTGCCAGCAGCCAAGATAGACAGGGTGGTAATTTTAATGAAAAACTGTTTTTT
CASSQDRQGGNFNEKLFF
>13|TRBV10-1|-|TRBJ2-3|TRBD1
TGCGCCAGCAGCTCGGACAGGGAAAATACGCAGTATTTT
CASSSDRENTQYF
>16|TRBV5-6|-|TRBJ1-1|TRBD1
TGTGCCAGCAGCTACCGGACAGGGTCATTGAACACTGAAGCTTTCTTT
CASSYRTGSLNTEAFF
>12|TRBV24-1|few|TRBJ1-1|-
TGTGCCACCAGTGATCAGAACACTGAAGCTTTCTTT
CATSDQNTEAFF
>15|TRBV30|few|TRBJ2-7|-
TGTGCCTGGAGTGTTGGTTGGGGGCTCTCCTACGAGCAGTACTTC
CAWSVGWGLSYEQYF